The present T cell receptor beta chain was sequenced within a study of cytomegalovirus exposure and HLA in healthy donors. PCR amplification relied on 60 Vbeta primers (plus 13 Jbeta primers). Measured with immunoSEQ multiplex PCR; TCRdb has only the in-frame clones, and not every one. In the table there are some 85,000 clones, approximately 77% of which are singletons. This clonotype originated in a man under 40 in good health and CMV-seronegative. Sequenced material: PBMCs.

In DNA form, the CDR3 reads TGTGCCAGCAGCCCCGGCTGGCGGCTCGGGACAACTGGAAACACCATATATTTT. Amino acid sequence: CASSPGWRLGTTGNTIYF. V usage is TRBV7-9 and J usage is TRBJ1-3; the D gene is possibly TRBD1 (6 bases). V was shortened by 5 bases and J by 2 bases, with 22 bases between the two germline ends. Germline V gene sequence: CDR1 SEHNR, CDR2 FQNEAQ (reference sequence). The CDR3 contains 18 residues.